This passage covers 12 T cell receptor beta chains from one sample sequenced in a study of shared clonotypes between healthy human individuals. This table comes from immunoSEQ multiplex PCR, and its TCRdb copy is limited to in-frame clones, with some not included. The profile shows a few million clones, around 95% of them singletons. The sample comprised naive CD4+ T cells sorted from blood. Sample subset: CD45RA+ positively selected. The origin of the receptors is a man between 18 and 29 years old in good health.

The chain has TRBV19 and TRBJ2-3; D uncertain. V lost 3 bases, J lost 8 bases, and 12 bases lay in between. CDR1 LNHDA and CDR2 SQIVND come from the germline V gene (reference sequence). The CDR3 runs to 13 residues. The CDR3 DNA reads as TGTGCCAGTAGTATCGGCGCAATAGGTACGCAGTATTTT. Its translation is CASSIGAIGTQYF.

This clone was seen just once. This may be a read error: a much more frequent sequence differs by one nucleotide. The chain combines TRBV5-1 with TRBJ2-5; D remains unclear. Germline loops: CDR1 SGHRS, CDR2 YFSETQ. The CDR3 length is 11 residues. The V and J ends lost 0 bases and 6 bases respectively, with 3 bases between them. CDR3 nucleotide sequence: TGCGCCAGCAGCTTGGAACAGACCCAGTACTTC. It yields the protein CASSLEQTQYF.

The CDR3 DNA is TGTGCCAGAAGCTTGCAGCCCACCATATATTTT. This translates into CARSLQPTIYF. The rearrangement links TRBV5-3 to TRBJ1-3; D uncertain. TRBV5-3 has ORF status, its function being uncertain. There are 11 residues in the CDR3. The V end lost 1 base, the J end lost 9 bases, and 5 bases lay between the germline ends.

Regarding this clone: This specimen includes other DNA sequences encoding the same CDR3. The CDR3 loop is CASSVAGGSSYEQYF. DNA of the CDR3: TGTGCCAGCAGCGTAGCTGGCGGAAGCTCCTACGAGCAGTACTTC. The V call is TRBV9, the J call TRBJ2-7; D unclear. The CDR3 sequence is 15 residues long. Per the germline V gene, CDR1 is SGDLS and CDR2 is YYNGEE. V was trimmed by 0 bases and J by 0 bases, leaving 10 bases between them.

The gene calls are TRBV7-2 and TRBJ2-3; D remains ambiguous. The germline V gene has CDR1 SGHTA and CDR2 FQGNSA. The V and J ends lost 4 bases and 5 bases respectively, with 7 bases between them. The CDR3 has 12 amino acids. CDR3 sequence reads: CASSSFRDTQYF. As DNA, the CDR3 is TGTGCCAGCAGCTCTTTTAGAGATACGCAGTATTTT. Supplemented by reference TRBV7-2 and TRBJ2-3, the full variable domain reads GAGVSQSPSNKVTEKGKDVELRCDPISGHTALYWYRQSLGQGLEFLIYFQGNSAPDKSGLPSDRFSAERTGGSVSTLTIQRTQQEDSAVYLCASSSFRDTQYFGPGTRLTVL.

The chain recombines TRBV27 with TRBJ1-2; D gene uncertain. The CDR3 runs 14 residues. CDR1 MNHEY and CDR2 SMNVEV come from the germline V gene (reference sequence). V lost 4 bases to trimming and J lost 8 bases, with 17 bases between them. CDR3 bases: TGTGCCAGCAGTTCGACTGACTTCGCTGGGGGCTACACCTTC. The encoded protein is CASSSTDFAGGYTF.

V and J are TRBV7-6 and TRBJ1-4, with D possibly being TRBD1 (5 bases). CDR1 and CDR2 (germline): SGHVS, FNYEAQ. Trimming stripped 4 bases from V and 12 bases from J, with 18 bases between. The CDR3 has 14 residues. The CDR3 DNA reads TGTGCCAGCAGCTCAGGGCCGGGCGTCGAAGAACTGTTTTTT. Translated, it gives CASSSGPGVEELFF.

The gene calls are TRBV25-1 and TRBJ1-1; no clear D. The CDR3 is 15 residues long. Germline V gives CDR1 MGHDK, CDR2 SYGVNS. V lost 4 bases to trimming and J lost 0 bases, with 12 bases between them. The DNA of the CDR3 is TGTGCCAGCAGTGGAGGGAGAATAATGAACACTGAAGCTTTCTTT. Its translation: CASSGGRIMNTEAFF.

This chain uses TRBV18 with TRBJ1-3, with D possibly matching TRBD1 (5 bases). V was pared by 4 bases and J by 0 bases, with 16 bases between. Per the germline V gene, CDR1 is KGHSH and CDR2 is LQKENI. The CDR3 totals 17 residues. CDR3 amino acids: CASSRNLGRDSGNTIYF. The CDR3 nucleotides are TGTGCCAGCTCACGTAATCTTGGCAGGGACTCTGGAAACACCATATATTTT.

This rearrangement joins TRBV6-5 to TRBJ1-2, with 8 nucleotides matching TRBD1. This CDR3 has 14 residues. J lost 7 bases, V lost 5 bases, and 9 bases had no gene match. The germline gives CDR1 MNHEY, CDR2 SVGAGI. The chain's CDR3 is CASSQQTGTGGYTF. CDR3 nucleotides: TGTGCCAGCAGTCAACAAACCGGGACAGGTGGCTACACCTTC.

The genes are TRBV18 and TRBJ2-7; maybe TRBD2 (5 bases). This CDR3 has 13 amino acids. CDR1 and CDR2 from the germline V gene are KGHSH and LQKENI. With 3 bases removed from V and 4 bases from J, the gap between germline ends came to 10 bases. DNA of the CDR3: TGTGCCAGCTCACCTAAACTAGTATACGAGCAGTACTTC. Residues: CASSPKLVYEQYF.

To note about this clone: This sample also contains other DNA sequences that code for the same CDR3. The chain joins TRBV5-1 to TRBJ2-5, with D possibly matching TRBD2 (7 bases). This CDR3 region has 14 residues. From germline, CDR1 is SGHRS and CDR2 YFSETQ. V lost 0 bases, J lost 5 bases, and 11 bases lay in between. The CDR3 DNA reads as TGCGCCAGCAGCTTGGTAGGGGGGGCGGAGACCCAGTACTTC. It encodes CASSLVGGAETQYF.